This T cell receptor (beta chain) was sequenced for a study of human T cells and chemical hapten exposure. This CDR3 has 12 residues. V was cut by 5 bases and J by 3 bases, with 7 bases left in between. CDR1 and CDR2 (germline): MNHNS, SASEGT. This clonotype was seen repeatedly, ten times or more. For the library, individual cDNA molecules each received unique molecular identifiers. In the original analysis: Samples ranged from about 20,000 to 700,000 TCRs, with a median of approximately 91,000. TCRdb re-called the RACE reads with MiXCR, one entry per CDR3 protein. These V and J calls rely on TCRdb rather than the paper's analysis. This sample has 34,000 or so distinct CDR3 sequences, with about a tenth found just once. The time point: pre-sensitization, week 0. Treatment indicated: therapeutic diphenylcyclopropenone sensitization with weekly scalp DPC. From whole blood left unfractionated, total RNA was extracted.

The gene calls are TRBV6-1 and TRBJ2-5, with D unclear. Sequences were derived from whole blood, sampled in connection with sensitization to the hapten diphenylcyclopropenone (DPC). This clonotype was sampled from a man over 45 with alopecia areata. Some clones in this sample may be carry-over from other donors' samples. The CDR3 region is CASSWDKETQYF. CDR3 in DNA: TGTGCCAGCAGTTGGGATAAAGAGACCCAGTACTTC.